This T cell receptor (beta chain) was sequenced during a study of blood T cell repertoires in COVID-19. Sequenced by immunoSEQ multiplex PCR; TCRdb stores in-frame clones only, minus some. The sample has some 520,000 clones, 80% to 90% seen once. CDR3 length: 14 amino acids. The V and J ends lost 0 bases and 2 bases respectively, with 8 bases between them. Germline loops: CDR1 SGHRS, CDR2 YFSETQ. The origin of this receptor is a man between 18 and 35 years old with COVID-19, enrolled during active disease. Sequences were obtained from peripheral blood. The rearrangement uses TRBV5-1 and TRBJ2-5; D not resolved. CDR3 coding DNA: TGCGCCAGCAGCTTGGTCGTCAGTCAAGAGACCCAGTACTTC. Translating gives CASSLVVSQETQYF.